This T cell receptor beta chain was sequenced for a study of monozygotic twins with inflammatory bowel disease. Study observations and caveats: Other individuals had fewer clonotypes in common with IBD patients than with healthy twins, especially with disease activity. The study supported no single strong signal or clonotype linked to IBD. No distinction between different T cell subtypes was possible.

CDR3 length: 14 amino acids. In germline, CDR1 is SGHVS, CDR2 FNYEAQ. Template switching was used to attach UMIs, which incorporated a 6-nucleotide sample barcode. From its re-call of the 5' RACE reads, TCRdb lists each CDR3 protein once, without DNA. This listing includes about 380,000 distinct CDR3 sequences. Details on this clonotype: The target antigen is unknown.

The gene calls are TRBV7-6 and TRBJ2-7; TCRdb's D call of TRBD1 is untestable without DNA. Source material: blood. The source is a human donor with ulcerative colitis or Crohn's disease, or a healthy co-twin of an affected twin (not recorded which). This CDR3 is CASSLGAGADEQYF.